These 16 T cell receptor beta chains were all obtained from the same sample, sequenced in a study of Tregs in tolerant kidney transplant recipients. Some clones are missing from TCRdb's copy, which holds only in-frame ones; the method was immunoSEQ multiplex PCR. Among roughly 250,000 clones listed, approximately 83% were seen once. Specimen: CD4+ T cells from blood. These receptors were obtained from a human donor in good health.

The chain links TRBV11-2 to TRBJ2-3; 14 bases align to TRBD2. The V segment lost 5 bases and the J segment 2 bases; nucleotides outside the gene matches: 6. The length of the CDR3 is 17 residues. In germline, CDR1 is SGHAT, CDR2 FQNNGV. The CDR3 here is CASSQGLAGAYTDTQYF. DNA for the CDR3: TGTGCCAGCAGCCAGGGACTAGCGGGGGCCTACACAGATACGCAGTATTTT.

The chain uses TRBV18 and TRBJ2-3; no firm D call. Germline V CDR1 and CDR2: KGHSH, LQKENI. The CDR3 has 12 amino acids. Trimming took 2 bases from V and 7 from J, leaving 7 bases between them. The CDR3 coding sequence is TGTGCCAGCTCACCAGAGACCAATACGCAGTATTTT. Its protein is CASSPETNTQYF.

This chain joins TRBV7-2 and TRBJ2-3; no firm D call. The CDR3 spans 15 residues. The V and J ends lost 0 bases and 1 base respectively, with 8 bases between them. Germline CDR1 reads SGHTA; CDR2 reads FQGNSA. The CDR3 bases are TGTGCCAGCAGCTTAGCAATGCTCGGCACAGATACGCAGTATTTT. This translates into CASSLAMLGTDTQYF.

As to this clone: This sample includes further DNA sequences coding for the same CDR3. The gene calls are TRBV7-9 and TRBJ2-3, with unresolved D. From germline, CDR1 is SEHNR and CDR2 FQNEAQ (reference sequence). Trimming cost V 4 bases and J 4 bases, with 9 bases left between them. The CDR3 totals 13 residues. The CDR3 reads CASSSVGADTQYF. In DNA form, the CDR3 reads TGTGCCAGCAGCTCGGTAGGCGCAGATACGCAGTATTTT. Combining the CDR3 with reference TRBV7-9 and TRBJ2-3 gives the whole variable domain DTGVSQNPRHKITKRGQNVTFRCDPISEHNRLYWYRQTLGQGPEFLTYFQNEAQLEKSRLLSDRFSAERPKGSFSTLEIQRTEQGDSAMYLCASSSVGADTQYFGPGTRLTVL.

The chain's CDR3 is CASSLTRTGSGYTF. The CDR3 DNA is TGTGCCAGCAGCCTGACTCGGACAGGGAGCGGCTACACCTTC. This chain joins TRBV6-5 and TRBJ1-2, with 8 bases aligning to TRBD1. This CDR3 is built from 14 residues. Trimming cost V 6 bases and J 8 bases; bases outside gene matches: 11. Germline CDR1 and CDR2: MNHEY and SVGAGI.

CDR3 coding DNA: TGTGCCTTCGATCCGACAGGGGTTAACTATGGCTACACCTTC. It yields the protein CAFDPTGVNYGYTF. This chain connects TRBV30 to TRBJ1-2, with 8 nucleotides matching TRBD1. CDR3 size: 14 residues. V was pared by 7 bases and J by 1 base, with 8 bases of the junction left unmatched. Germline V lookup: CDR1 GTSNPN, CDR2 SVGIG (reference sequence).

For this clone: The same CDR3 can be traced to other DNA sequences in this sample. The V and J genes are TRBV20-1 and TRBJ2-7; D possibly uses TRBD1 or TRBD2 (6 bases each). This CDR3 is built from 11 residues. CDR1 and CDR2 from the germline V gene are DFQATT and SNEGSKA (reference sequence). Trimming left V 2 bases short and J 5 bases short, with 7 bases between. In DNA form, the CDR3 reads TGCAGTGCTAGAAGGGGGGACGAGCAGTACTTC. The encoded protein is CSARRGDEQYF.

The chain joins TRBV27 to TRBJ1-5, with D maybe TRBD1 (6 bases). Trimming took off 8 bases at V and 2 bases at J, with 16 bases between the two ends. The CDR3 is 15 amino acids. Germline V gene data show CDR1 as MNHEY and CDR2 as SMNVEV (reference sequence). The CDR3 coding sequence is TGTGCCAGCGGATCGAACAGGGCAGGCAATCAGCCCCAGCATTTT. This translates into CASGSNRAGNQPQHF.

The V call is TRBV19, the J call TRBJ1-5; 7 nucleotides align to TRBD1. The ends lost 7 bases at V and 9 bases at J; junction bases unmatched: 6. Germline V gene sequence: CDR1 LNHDA, CDR2 SQIVND (reference sequence). The CDR3 is 12 amino acids. CDR3 protein: CASTSTGVPQHF. DNA of the CDR3: TGTGCCAGTACCTCCACAGGGGTGCCCCAGCATTTT.

The chain uses TRBV6-1 and TRBJ1-5; D is unclear. Between the trimmed V and J ends, which lost 2 bases and 4 bases, there was a span of 12 bases. This CDR3 has 15 residues. The V gene's germline CDR1 is MNHNS and CDR2 SASEGT. The CDR3 nucleotides read TGTGCCAGCAGTGAACCGGGTCCTGGGAATCAGCCCCAGCATTTT. Amino acid sequence: CASSEPGPGNQPQHF.

The chain couples TRBV5-5 to TRBJ1-2, with no clear D. Germline V CDR1 and CDR2: SGHKS, YYEKEE (reference sequence). Trimming took 0 bases from V and 10 from J, leaving 7 bases between them. The CDR3 has 11 amino acids. The CDR3 here is CASSLVRIYTF. The DNA for the CDR3 is TGTGCCAGCAGCTTGGTCAGGATCTACACCTTC.

The chain joins TRBV18 to TRBJ2-2, with 7 nucleotides matching TRBD2. V lost 5 bases and J lost 1; bases outside the gene matches: 7. The germline V gene has CDR1 KGHSH and CDR2 LQKENI. The CDR3 runs 16 residues. The CDR3 region is CASSALAAKNTGELFF. The CDR3 nucleotides are TGTGCCAGCTCAGCTCTAGCGGCCAAGAACACCGGGGAGCTGTTTTTT.

On this clone itself: An end of the junction differs from the germline gene, which may be a read error. The V call is TRBV4-1, the J call TRBJ1-5; 7 bases fit TRBD1. Germline-derived CDR1 and CDR2 are MGHRA and YSYEKL. The CDR3 runs to 18 residues. The CDR3 nucleotides read TGCGCCAGCAGCCGAGGTTTTACCGGGACAGCGATCAATCGGCCCCAGCATTTT. Its protein is CASSRGFTGTAINRPQHF.

V gene TRBV19 combines with J gene TRBJ1-5; a possible D gene is TRBD1 (6 bases). V was trimmed by 4 bases and J by 2 bases, leaving 18 bases between them. CDR3 length: 17 residues. CDR1 LNHDA and CDR2 SQIVND come from the germline V gene (reference sequence). The CDR3 is CASSRGALVAGNQPQHF. The CDR3 coding sequence is TGTGCCAGTAGTAGGGGGGCGTTGGTCGCGGGCAATCAGCCCCAGCATTTT.

The chain recombines TRBV5-6 with TRBJ1-3, with D maybe TRBD1 (5 bases). The V end was cut by 4 bases, the J end by 0 bases, with 11 bases between. CDR1 and CDR2 from the germline V gene are SGHDT and YYEEEE. This CDR3 spans 15 amino acids. This CDR3 is CASSGTATSGNTIYF. Written as DNA, the CDR3 is TGTGCCAGCAGCGGGACTGCCACCTCTGGAAACACCATATATTTT.

This clone has only one observation. J is TRBJ2-4 and V is TRBV11-2; no clear D gene. V lost 1 base, J lost 0 bases, and 4 bases lay in between. Germline CDR1 is SGHAT and CDR2 is FQNNGV. The CDR3 spans 14 residues. In DNA form, the CDR3 reads TGTGCCAGCAGCTTAGGGGTAGCCAAAAACATTCAGTACTTC. It encodes CASSLGVAKNIQYF.